The text below deals with one T cell receptor beta chain. Its antigen is still unknown. Base qualities are not provided; no much larger clone lies one nucleotide away. From cysteine to phenylalanine, the CDR3 is 15 amino acids long. The only DNA kept is the CDR3, 45 bases in frame from the first base. The germline V gene (reference sequence) yields LNHDA for CDR1 and SQIVND for CDR2. Relative to germline, V is missing 5 bases and J is missing 0 bases, with 3 bases of the junction outside any gene match. TCRbeta CDR3 regions were amplified from genomic DNA by means of the immunoSEQ Assay, a bias-controlled multiplex PCR. Concerning the study's data processing: Within the assay, amplification of reference gene primers was used to estimate how many nucleated cells each sample contained. To quantify the absolute abundance of each unique TCRbeta CDR3 rearrangement, sequence reads were collapsed and filtered. For each sample, productive Simpson clonality was calculated as the square root of Simpson's diversity index across productive rearrangements. TCRdb took over this immuneACCESS table, retaining in-frame rearrangements with V and J assigned. Such tables are incomplete; in checked studies, under half of the missing clones stem from an unresolved V gene, and the remainder is unexplained. The V and J calls and clone size are taken from that table; D and trimming were inferred from the DNA. The sample table holds approximately 320,000 clones, of which 90% were seen once. The leading ten clones occupy 2.6% of the sample.

Participants in the prospective study were enrolled through a virtual design, were aged roughly 18 to 100 years, and lived in about 25 United States geographic areas. In the prospective study, participants were assigned to cohorts based on the clinical history participants reported in a screening survey and a study questionnaire. For ImmuneRACE Cohort 3, a participant was defined as recovered based on two consecutive negative NP/OP PCR tests, clearance by a healthcare professional, or resolution of symptoms. In the prospective study, mobile phlebotomists collected whole blood, serum and a nasopharyngeal or oropharyngeal swab from each participant. Participants in the prospective study had the option to provide additional blood draws and questionnaires over a roughly two-month period. Blood samples from the prospective study were shipped frozen or at room temperature prior to DNA extraction. This record comes from a study of blood T cell repertoires in COVID-19 (TCRdb year 2020). Broadly, across the study: Collaborator samples came from the United States, Italy and Spain and covered acute and convalescent phases of COVID-19. The material from the prospective study consisted of cDNA or gDNA derived from T cells, B-cell-depleted T cells, or PBMCs. The dataset comprised deeply sampled blood TCRbeta repertoires from subjects exposed to, actively infected with, or recovered from COVID-19. The repertoires were released in a freely available public database meant as a resource for research on the immune response to SARS-CoV-2. Samples were obtained from the ongoing ImmuneRACE study (first 160 participants) and from approximately 1,200 subjects provided by 6 global collaborators. Sample metadata almost always included a de-identified subject ID, COVID-19 status, age in years and sex. Where HLA class I and class II types were available, the types were taken from metadata supplied by the sample provider, not from assay-based typing.

Study-level results and caveats: The amount of clinical and demographic metadata varied by source and participant and was provided uncurated.

The rearranged chain carries TRBV19 and TRBJ1-4, with 7 central nucleotides matching TRBD1. The sequencing sample was made of PBMCs or T cells enriched from blood (not recorded which). This sequence was found in a man in his sixties who had recovered from COVID-19. CDR3 loop: CASSGTAATNEKLFF. The DNA reads TGTGCCAGTAGTGGGACAGCTGCAACTAATGAAAAACTGTTTTTT.